The 15 T cell receptor beta chains in this list originate from one sample, sequenced in a study of T cell responses to AZD1222 COVID-19 vaccine. Some clones are missing from TCRdb's copy, which holds only in-frame ones; the method was immunoSEQ multiplex PCR. The sample records 90,000 to 95,000 clones, under 90% being singletons. Specimen: peripheral blood, collected on day 0 of AZD1222 vaccination. The receptors were gathered from an adult in good health.

The J gene is TRBJ2-3, the V gene TRBV19; maybe TRBD2 (6 bases). V was clipped by 8 bases and J by 5 bases, with 20 bases between them. Germline V CDR1 and CDR2: LNHDA, SQIVND (reference sequence). This CDR3 spans 15 amino acids. The CDR3 loop is CASSIGDFGKDTQYF. The CDR3 nucleotides read TGTGCCAGTTCCATCGGGGACTTTGGCAAAGATACGCAGTATTTT.

This chain connects TRBV10-2 to TRBJ1-4, with 9 bases matching TRBD1. Germline assignment: CDR1 WSHSY and CDR2 SAAADI. Trimming took 8 bases from V and 5 from J; bases not matched to a gene: 6. The CDR3 is 14 amino acids. The CDR3 DNA follows: TGCGCCAGCGGACAGGGGAGGCGAAATGAAAAACTGTTTTTT. Protein product: CASGQGRRNEKLFF.

The chain uses TRBV5-1 and TRBJ2-7; a weak D match, TRBD2 (5 bases). V gave up 0 bases and J gave up 2 bases, with 18 bases separating them. The germline V gene encodes CDR1 SGHRS and CDR2 YFSETQ. The CDR3 covers 17 residues. The CDR3 bases are TGCGCCAGCAGCTTGGCCTTGGGGAGCCAGAACCCCTACGAGCAGTACTTC. It specifies CASSLALGSQNPYEQYF. Drawing the rest from reference TRBV5-1 and TRBJ2-7, the complete variable domain is KAGVTQTPRYLIKTRGQQVTLSCSPISGHRSVSWYQQTPGQGLQFLFEYFSETQRNKGNFPGRFSGRQFSNSRSEMNVSTLELGDSALYLCASSLALGSQNPYEQYFGPGTRLTVT.

V and J are TRBV29-1 and TRBJ1-2; D is perhaps TRBD1 (5 bases). This CDR3 has 11 amino acids. The germline CDR1 and CDR2 sequences are SQVTM and ANQGSEA. V was shortened by 0 bases and J by 9 bases, with 8 bases between the two germline ends. CDR3 protein: CSVEEGERYTF. Written as DNA, the CDR3 is TGCAGCGTTGAAGAAGGGGAGCGCTACACCTTC.

The V and J genes are TRBV3-1 (or the pseudogene TRBV3-2) and TRBJ1-2, with D uncertain. This CDR3 spans 14 amino acids. The germline V gene has CDR1 LGHDT and CDR2 YNNKEL (reference sequence). V lost 1 base and J lost 8, with 14 bases in between. As DNA, the CDR3 is TGTGCCAGCAGCCAAGTGCGGGCCGTTGGCGGCTACACCTTC. This sequence encodes CASSQVRAVGGYTF.

This clone was counted a few times. This chain connects TRBV20-1 to TRBJ1-1; D remains ambiguous. With 3 bases removed from V and 3 bases from J, the gap between germline ends came to 8 bases. Germline CDR1 DFQATT, CDR2 SNEGSKA (reference sequence). The CDR3 has 12 residues. The CDR3 loop reads CSASFGDTEAFF. The DNA for the CDR3 is TGCAGTGCTAGTTTCGGGGACACTGAAGCTTTCTTT.

The chain has TRBV19 and TRBJ1-1, with a possible D match to TRBD1 (5 bases). Germline V gene sequence: CDR1 LNHDA, CDR2 SQIVND (reference sequence). CDR3 length: 15 amino acids. V shed 5 bases and J shed 4 bases, with 17 bases lying between them. CDR3 coding DNA: TGTGCCAGTAGTGTGGGGCCCGGGGAGATCACTGAAGCTTTCTTT. Protein sequence: CASSVGPGEITEAFF.

In its sample, this clone was seen once. This chain links TRBV6-6 with TRBJ2-3, with TRBD1 identical over 9 bases. The V gene's germline CDR1 is MNHNY and CDR2 SVGAGI (reference sequence). This CDR3 spans 16 amino acids. V shed 2 bases and J 2 bases; nucleotides not matched to a gene: 5. The CDR3 nucleotides read TGTGCCAGCAGTTACCCCGGGACAGGGTACACAGATACGCAGTATTTT. Amino acid sequence: CASSYPGTGYTDTQYF.

J is TRBJ1-2 and V is TRBV18; 11 bases line up with TRBD1. There are 19 residues in the CDR3. J was trimmed by 0 bases and V by 4 bases; bases with no gene match: 13. Germline V gene data show CDR1 as KGHSH and CDR2 as LQKENI. CDR3 amino acids: CASSHAGTGGSMANYGYTF. CDR3 coding DNA: TGTGCCAGCTCACACGCCGGGACAGGGGGTTCTATGGCTAACTATGGCTACACCTTC.

This clone was found a few times. V usage is TRBV3-1 (or the pseudogene TRBV3-2) and J usage is TRBJ2-7; D is tentatively TRBD1 or TRBD2 (5 bases each). This CDR3 is built from 14 residues. Trimming cost V 2 bases and J 4 bases, with 12 bases left between them. Germline V gene lookup returns CDR1 LGHDT and CDR2 YNNKEL (reference sequence). The CDR3 coding sequence is TGTGCCAGCAGCCAATTGTCGGGACCATACGAGCAGTACTTC. It codes for CASSQLSGPYEQYF.

The V and J genes are TRBV3-1 (or the pseudogene TRBV3-2) and TRBJ1-1, with 10 bases fitting TRBD1. The length of the CDR3 is 15 residues. Germline V CDR1 and CDR2: LGHDT, YNNKEL (reference sequence). The ends lost 5 bases at V and 4 bases at J; junction bases unmatched: 7. The CDR3 DNA reads TGTGCCAGCAGCACAACGACAGGGGGCTTCACTGAAGCTTTCTTT. It yields the protein CASSTTTGGFTEAFF.

V usage is TRBV6-5 and J usage is TRBJ2-1, with 7 bases that match TRBD2. V trimming: 4 bases; J trimming: 4 bases; junction bases outside the gene matches: 7. CDR1 and CDR2 from the germline V gene are MNHEY and SVGAGI. The CDR3 spans 15 residues. The CDR3 is CASSSREREYNEQFF. The DNA for the CDR3 is TGTGCCAGCAGTTCGCGGGAGCGGGAATACAATGAGCAGTTCTTC.

Turning to this clone: Other nucleotide sequences in the sample specify the same CDR3. The genes are TRBV7-9 and TRBJ2-7, with 10 bases matching TRBD2. Germline trimming cut 1 base from V and 1 base from J; bases unmatched to any gene: 1. The germline V gene encodes CDR1 SEHNR and CDR2 FQNEAQ (reference sequence). The CDR3 spans 15 residues. CDR3 amino acids: CASSLGLAGSYEQYF. The DNA of the CDR3 is TGTGCCAGCAGCTTAGGACTAGCGGGTTCCTACGAGCAGTACTTC. Drawing the rest from reference TRBV7-9 and TRBJ2-7, the complete variable domain is DTGVSQNPRHKITKRGQNVTFRCDPISEHNRLYWYRQTLGQGPEFLTYFQNEAQLEKSRLLSDRFSAERPKGSFSTLEIQRTEQGDSAMYLCASSLGLAGSYEQYFGPGTRLTVT.

J is TRBJ2-1 and V is TRBV19; 15 nucleotides line up with TRBD2. With V trimmed by 9 bases and J by 2 bases, 2 bases remained unmatched. This CDR3 has 15 amino acids. Germline CDR1 LNHDA, CDR2 SQIVND (reference sequence). CDR3 sequence reads: CASRTSGGAYNEQFF. CDR3 nucleotides: TGTGCCAGCCGGACTAGCGGGGGGGCCTACAATGAGCAGTTCTTC.

The chain couples TRBV9 to TRBJ1-3; the match to TRBD1 covers 7 bases. Trimming cost V 4 bases and J 0 bases; bases outside gene matches: 7. This CDR3 is built from 16 residues. Germline V CDR1 and CDR2: SGDLS, YYNGEE. This chain's CDR3 is CASSSQGLLSGNTIYF. The CDR3 DNA sequence: TGTGCCAGCAGCTCACAGGGGCTGCTCTCTGGAAACACCATATATTTT.